These 24 T cell receptor beta chains were all obtained from the same sample, sequenced in a study of human T cells and chemical hapten exposure. The time point was: pre-sensitization, week 0. Treatment here: therapeutic diphenylcyclopropenone sensitization with weekly scalp DPC. TCRdb re-called the RACE reads with MiXCR, one entry per CDR3 protein. In the table there are 300,000 to 450,000 distinct CDR3 sequences, around 5% of which are singletons. This sample comprised whole blood, obtained in connection with sensitization to the hapten diphenylcyclopropenone (DPC). These receptors originate from a woman in her late teens or twenties with alopecia areata. Some clones in this sample may be carry-over from other donors' samples.

The sample holds a few counts of this clonotype. The chain combines TRBV12-3 or TRBV12-4 with TRBJ2-2; 9 nucleotides align to TRBD1. J was trimmed by 0 bases and V by 5 bases; bases with no gene match: 4. The length of the CDR3 is 16 residues. For the CDR3, the DNA is TGTGCCAGCAGTACGACAGGGGGGCCGAACACCGGGGAGCTGTTTTTT. Its protein is CASSTTGGPNTGELFF.

This clonotype was recorded a few times. The chain has TRBV20-1 and TRBJ2-7; TRBD1 matches at 7 bases. This CDR3 comprises 16 residues. Germline CDR1 DFQATT, CDR2 SNEGSKA (reference sequence). V was pared by 6 bases and J by 3 bases, with 17 bases of the junction left unmatched. Here the CDR3 DNA reads TGCAGTGCCTTCGACAGGGTCCAGCTCCATCGCTACGAGCAGTACTTC. Its translation is CSAFDRVQLHRYEQYF.

This clonotype was seen many times. The chain links TRBV5-5 to TRBJ2-7; no clear D. CDR3 length: 12 amino acids. Germline V gene sequence: CDR1 SGHKS, CDR2 YYEKEE (reference sequence). Deletions cut 3 bases from V and 7 bases from J, with 11 bases between. CDR3 sequence: CASSSVGPEQYF. CDR3 nucleotides: TGTGCCAGCAGCTCCGTTGGGCCGGAGCAGTACTTC.

The chain links TRBV19 to TRBJ2-2, with D perhaps matching TRBD1 (5 bases). Germline CDR1 and CDR2: LNHDA and SQIVND (reference sequence). The CDR3 covers 15 residues. Trimming cost V 5 bases and J 1 base, with 11 bases left between them. Written as DNA, the CDR3 is TGTGCCAGTAGTTTTCTGGGGCAGAACACCGGGGAGCTGTTTTTT. This translates into CASSFLGQNTGELFF.

The chain joins TRBV20-1 to TRBJ2-4, with D perhaps matching TRBD1 (7 bases). Trimming pared 2 bases from V and 4 bases from J, leaving 12 bases between. The CDR3 extends over 14 amino acids. CDR1 DFQATT and CDR2 SNEGSKA come from the germline V gene (reference sequence). CDR3: CSARLAGQKNIQYF. The CDR3 DNA sequence: TGCAGTGCTAGACTCGCGGGACAGAAAAACATTCAGTACTTC.

The table lists this clonotype with many counts. V and J are TRBV5-1 and TRBJ1-1; no firm D call. The CDR3 spans 15 residues. Germline V lookup: CDR1 SGHRS, CDR2 YFSETQ. Trimming cost V 0 bases and J 5 bases, with 14 bases left between them. This CDR3 reads CASSLAWGTRTEAFF. In DNA form, the CDR3 reads TGCGCCAGCAGCTTGGCTTGGGGAACAAGAACTGAAGCTTTCTTT.

This clonotype was detected a few times. This sequence joins TRBV5-1 and TRBJ2-5; D is unclear. CDR1 is SGHRS, CDR2 YFSETQ, per germline. V was shortened by 0 bases and J by 3 bases, with 15 bases between the two germline ends. CDR3 length: 16 residues. The CDR3 DNA is TGCGCCAGCAGCTTGGGAACACTTGCGGCAGAAGAGACCCAGTACTTC. This translates into CASSLGTLAAEETQYF.

This clonotype was picked up a small number of times. The CDR3 nucleotides are TGTGCCAGCAGTTTAGGGTTACAGAGGGGCACTGAAGCTTTCTTT. This sequence encodes CASSLGLQRGTEAFF. The chain employs TRBV12-3 or TRBV12-4 and TRBJ1-1, with D possibly TRBD1 on 5 matching bases. The CDR3 is 15 amino acids. V dropped 1 base and J dropped 4 bases, with 13 bases sitting between them.

J is TRBJ1-1 and V is TRBV6-6; the D gene is possibly TRBD1 (6 bases). The CDR3 sequence is 13 residues long. V was shortened by 3 bases and J by 6 bases, with 11 bases between the two germline ends. The germline V gene has CDR1 MNHNY and CDR2 SVGAGI (reference sequence). CDR3 amino acids: CASSYGGTAEAFF. The CDR3 bases are TGTGCCAGCAGTTATGGGGGCACGGCTGAAGCTTTCTTT.

This clonotype was detected a few times. The rearrangement links TRBV15 to TRBJ2-1, with TRBD1 as a possible D gene (6 bases). Between the trimmed V and J ends, which lost 0 bases and 8 bases, there was a span of 20 bases. The CDR3 is 17 amino acids. Germline V lookup: CDR1 LNHNV, CDR2 YYDKDF (reference sequence). CDR3 sequence reads: CATSRDFLQGSKDEQFF. The DNA for the CDR3 is TGTGCCACCAGCAGAGATTTTTTGCAGGGGAGTAAGGATGAGCAGTTCTTC.

V usage is TRBV29-1 and J usage is TRBJ2-1; no firm D call. This CDR3 is 13 amino acids long. Germline loops: CDR1 SQVTM, CDR2 ANQGSEA. With 6 bases removed from V and 0 bases from J, the gap between germline ends came to 9 bases. For the CDR3, the DNA is TGCAGCGTCCTAGTGGGCTCCTACAATGAGCAGTTCTTC. Translation: CSVLVGSYNEQFF.

In its sample, this clonotype was seen many times. V usage is TRBV9 and J usage is TRBJ1-1, with D unclear. Germline CDR1 and CDR2: SGDLS and YYNGEE. CDR3 length: 14 residues. With 3 bases removed from V and 4 bases from J, the gap between germline ends came to 13 bases. The chain's CDR3 is CASSESWEGTEAFF. The CDR3 region has the DNA TGTGCCAGCAGCGAGTCGTGGGAGGGCACTGAAGCTTTCTTT.

The rearrangement uses TRBV7-6 and TRBJ2-5; D is possibly TRBD1 (6 bases). CDR3 length equals 18 residues. With 4 bases removed from V and 2 bases from J, the gap between germline ends came to 23 bases. CDR1 is SGHVS and CDR2 is FNYEAQ in the germline V gene. The CDR3 region is CASSSNLNPPGQQETQYF. CDR3 coding DNA: TGTGCCAGCAGCTCCAACCTCAACCCCCCGGGACAACAAGAGACCCAGTACTTC.

V usage is TRBV9 and J usage is TRBJ1-1, with 8 bases that match TRBD1. V shed 0 bases, J shed 5 bases, and the junction held 6 bases outside the gene matches. The germline V gene has CDR1 SGDLS and CDR2 YYNGEE. The CDR3 is made up of 15 amino acids. In DNA, the CDR3 is TGTGCCAGCAGCGTAGGGACAGGGCGAGATACTGAAGCTTTCTTT. Its translation is CASSVGTGRDTEAFF.

This clonotype was seen repeatedly, ten times or more. The chain employs TRBV5-6 and TRBJ2-3; the D is unclear. The CDR3 has 15 residues. The germline V gene has CDR1 SGHDT and CDR2 YYEEEE. V lost 0 bases, J lost 6 bases, and 14 bases lay in between. CDR3 sequence reads: CASSLDGKHTDTQYF. CDR3 coding DNA: TGTGCCAGCAGCTTGGATGGCAAGCACACGGATACGCAGTATTTT.

V and J are TRBV6-5 and TRBJ1-2; 7 positions match TRBD1. Unmatched junction bases numbered 9, after V lost 8 bases and J lost 6 bases. Germline V gene data show CDR1 as MNHEY and CDR2 as SVGAGI. This CDR3 spans 13 amino acids. The DNA of the CDR3 is TGTGCCAGCGGGTACAGGGGTCAGCATGGCTACACCTTC. Encoded protein: CASGYRGQHGYTF.

This clonotype has a count of ten or more. The V call is TRBV5-1, the J call TRBJ2-4; no clear D. Trimming left V 1 base short and J 1 base short, with 21 bases between. CDR3 size: 19 residues. Germline V gene data show CDR1 as SGHRS and CDR2 as YFSETQ. The DNA for the CDR3 is TGCGCCAGCAGCTTGAGTTCTCCGCCCCCAGAGCGTGCCAAAAACATTCAGTACTTC. Encoded protein: CASSLSSPPPERAKNIQYF.

This clonotype was detected only a few times. CDR3 residues: CASSPVSRSGANVLTF. Here the CDR3 DNA reads TGCGCCAGCAGCCCCGTATCCCGCTCTGGGGCCAACGTCCTGACTTTC. The chain links TRBV10-2 to TRBJ2-6; unclear D gene. In germline, CDR1 is WSHSY, CDR2 SAAADI. Trimming shortened V by 6 bases and J by 0 bases, and 12 bases separated the two germline ends. The CDR3 totals 16 residues.

The chain couples TRBV5-4 to TRBJ2-7; TRBD2 aligns across 8 bases. V lost 4 bases and J lost 3; bases outside the gene matches: 12. The CDR3 is 16 amino acids. From germline, CDR1 is SGHNT and CDR2 YYREEE (reference sequence). The CDR3 DNA reads as TGTGCCAGCAGCCTGAGGCCAGCGGGGGAAGTCTACGAGCAGTACTTC. It encodes CASSLRPAGEVYEQYF. The full variable domain, with the rest looked up from reference TRBV5-4 and TRBJ2-7, is ETGVTQSPTHLIKTRGQQVTLRCSSQSGHNTVSWYQQALGQGPQFIFQYYREEENGRGNFPPRFSGLQFPNYSSELNVNALELDDSALYLCASSLRPAGEVYEQYFGPGTRLTVT.

This clonotype was observed at least ten times. The gene calls are TRBV7-2 and TRBJ2-2; D is undetermined. Trimming shortened V by 4 bases and J by 4 bases, and 13 bases separated the two germline ends. Germline CDR1 is SGHTA and CDR2 is FQGNSA. This CDR3 is 15 amino acids long. CDR3: CASSSRSSPTGELFF. CDR3 DNA: TGTGCCAGCAGCTCTAGGTCCAGTCCCACCGGGGAGCTGTTTTTT.

In its sample, this clonotype was seen a few times. The V gene is TRBV5-1, the J gene TRBJ2-7; D assignment may be TRBD1 or TRBD2 (6 bases each). The V and J ends lost 1 base and 4 bases respectively, with 15 bases between them. The CDR3 is made up of 15 amino acids. Germline V lookup: CDR1 SGHRS, CDR2 YFSETQ. The CDR3 protein is CASSLSWGAGYEQYF. DNA for the CDR3: TGCGCCAGCAGCTTGTCCTGGGGGGCCGGTTACGAGCAGTACTTC.

This chain links TRBV5-4 with TRBJ2-1; 9 bases fit TRBD2. Germline V gives CDR1 SGHNT, CDR2 YYREEE (reference sequence). Germline trimming cut 0 bases from V and 7 bases from J; bases unmatched to any gene: 11. The CDR3 spans 17 residues. The CDR3 sequence: CASSLVRLAGGQNEQFF. In DNA form, the CDR3 reads TGTGCCAGCAGCTTGGTACGTCTGGCGGGGGGGCAGAATGAGCAGTTCTTC.

This clonotype was recorded many times. The rearrangement uses TRBV13 and TRBJ2-1; D is possibly TRBD1 or TRBD2 (5 bases each). Germline V gene data show CDR1 as PRHDT and CDR2 as FYEKMQ (reference sequence). The V end was cut by 1 base, the J end by 10 bases, with 11 bases between. The CDR3 sequence is 13 residues long. The CDR3 DNA follows: TGTGCCAGCAGCTTAGCGGTGAGGGGCGAGCAGTTCTTC. It codes for CASSLAVRGEQFF. The full variable domain, in which reference TRBV13 and TRBJ2-1 provide the parts outside the CDR3, is AAGVIQSPRHLIKEKRETATLKCYPIPRHDTVYWYQQGPGQDPQFLISFYEKMQSDKGSIPDRFSAQQFSDYHSELNMSSLELGDSALYFCASSLAVRGEQFFGPGTRLTVL.

The chain couples TRBV2 to TRBJ2-5, with TRBD1 matching over 8 bases. J was trimmed by 5 bases and V by 7 bases; bases with no gene match: 9. The CDR3 consists of 14 residues. Germline CDR1 and CDR2: SNHLY and FYNNEI. CDR3 coding DNA: TGTGCCAGCACAATTCAGGGGGCGAGGGAGACCCAGTACTTC. Translation gives CASTIQGARETQYF.